One and the same sample provided the 7 T cell receptor beta chains below, sequenced in a study of monozygotic twins with cystic fibrosis. Here immunoSEQ multiplex PCR was the method, and the copy in TCRdb shows in-frame clones only, minus some. Altogether over 9,500 clones are present, roughly 85% being singletons, with the ten largest covering around 0.56%. Sequences were obtained from blood. All receptors derive from a man between 18 and 29 years old with cystic fibrosis.

The V call is TRBV6-4, the J call TRBJ2-1; 10 nucleotides align to TRBD2. CDR1 is MRHNA, CDR2 SNTAGT, per germline. CDR3 size: 15 residues. The ends lost 3 bases at V and 2 bases at J; junction bases unmatched: 1. CDR3 protein: CASSEAGGAYNEQFF. CDR3 nucleotide sequence: TGTGCCAGCAGTGAAGCGGGGGGGGCCTACAATGAGCAGTTCTTC.

This CDR3 reads CASSLSTFGGYTF. CDR3 in DNA: TGTGCCAGCAGCTTATCCACCTTTGGAGGCTACACCTTC. The chain couples TRBV11-1 to TRBJ1-2; D unclear. Germline V gene lookup returns CDR1 SGHAT and CDR2 FQDESV (reference sequence). Between the trimmed V and J ends, which lost 2 bases and 8 bases, there was a span of 12 bases. There are 13 residues in the CDR3.

The chain has TRBV27 and TRBJ2-7; the D is unclear. CDR3 length equals 11 residues. The V end lost 8 bases, the J end lost 3 bases, and 8 bases lay between the germline ends. Germline V lookup: CDR1 MNHEY, CDR2 SMNVEV (reference sequence). The CDR3 protein is CASGPLYEQYF. The CDR3 nucleotides are TGTGCCAGCGGCCCCCTCTACGAGCAGTACTTC.

This chain joins TRBV11-2 and TRBJ2-7; D unresolved. The CDR3 totals 11 residues. Germline V CDR1 and CDR2: SGHAT, FQNNGV. Trimming shortened V by 5 bases and J by 6 bases, and 8 bases separated the two germline ends. Here the CDR3 DNA reads TGTGCCAGCAGCCTTGGGGTCGAGCAGTACTTC. Protein: CASSLGVEQYF.

This chain links TRBV7-9 with TRBJ2-1; D perhaps matches TRBD2 (6 bases). The CDR3 covers 16 residues. Trimming pared 3 bases from V and 5 bases from J, leaving 17 bases between. Germline values: CDR1 SEHNR, CDR2 FQNEAQ (reference sequence). In nucleotides, the CDR3 is TGTGCCAGCAGCTTTAGAGGGGAGCGGGTCCACAATGAGCAGTTCTTC. Residues: CASSFRGERVHNEQFF.

CDR3: CASSPLGTGGYGYTF. CDR3 DNA sequence: TGTGCCAGCAGCCCCTTGGGTACAGGGGGCTATGGCTACACCTTC. J is TRBJ1-2 and V is TRBV5-4; the match to TRBD1 covers 8 bases. The CDR3 has 15 residues. V lost 4 bases to trimming and J lost 4 bases; unmatched junction nucleotides: 9. Germline CDR1 and CDR2: SGHNT and YYREEE (reference sequence).

The J gene is TRBJ1-4, the V gene TRBV6-6, with D unresolved. Germline values: CDR1 MNHNY, CDR2 SVGAGI (reference sequence). The CDR3 loop spans 16 amino acids. Trimming shortened V by 7 bases and J by 4 bases, and 19 bases separated the two germline ends. This CDR3 is CASINFIGQYNEKLFF. The CDR3 DNA reads as TGTGCCAGCATCAATTTCATCGGGCAGTATAATGAAAAACTGTTTTTT.